One and the same sample provided the 27 T cell receptor beta chains below, sequenced in a study of neurological immune-mediated disorders. MiXCR, applied by TCRdb to the 5' RACE reads, yields one record per CDR3 protein. This table has around 38,000 distinct CDR3 sequences, approximately 14% appearing once. The sequenced material came from CD4+ T cells from blood. These receptors all stem from an older woman with HTLV-1-associated myelopathy (HAM/TSP).

This clonotype was detected many times. This rearrangement joins TRBV5-1 to TRBJ2-7, with 8 bases lining up with TRBD2. Germline lookup yields CDR1 SGHRS and CDR2 YFSETQ. V gave up 4 bases and J gave up 6 bases; unmatched junction bases: 9. The CDR3 sequence is 14 residues long. CDR3 DNA sequence: TGCGCCAGCAGCGGAGGACTAGCTCAAGTCGAGCAGTACTTC. Translating it yields CASSGGLAQVEQYF. The full variable domain, completed using reference TRBV5-1 and TRBJ2-7, is KAGVTQTPRYLIKTRGQQVTLSCSPISGHRSVSWYQQTPGQGLQFLFEYFSETQRNKGNFPGRFSGRQFSNSRSEMNVSTLELGDSALYLCASSGGLAQVEQYFGPGTRLTVT.

This clonotype has ten or more counts. J is TRBJ2-2 and V is TRBV5-1, with a tentative D call TRBD2 (6 bases). The CDR3 consists of 15 residues. V shed 7 bases and J shed 4 bases, with 17 bases lying between them. Germline V gene data show CDR1 as SGHRS and CDR2 as YFSETQ. As DNA, the CDR3 is TGCGCCAGCCAATCAGGGAGGTCGGTCACCGGGGAGCTGTTTTTT. Protein sequence: CASQSGRSVTGELFF. Supplemented by reference TRBV5-1 and TRBJ2-2, the full variable domain reads KAGVTQTPRYLIKTRGQQVTLSCSPISGHRSVSWYQQTPGQGLQFLFEYFSETQRNKGNFPGRFSGRQFSNSRSEMNVSTLELGDSALYLCASQSGRSVTGELFFGEGSRLTVL.

The table lists this clonotype with many counts. The gene calls are TRBV25-1 and TRBJ2-5, with D unresolved. This CDR3 contains 15 residues. Germline values: CDR1 MGHDK, CDR2 SYGVNS. V was clipped by 4 bases and J by 1 base, with 13 bases between them. CDR3 sequence (DNA): TGTGCCAGCAGTGCGTACAAGGGCGGCCAAGAGACCCAGTACTTC. Its protein product is CASSAYKGGQETQYF.

This clonotype was detected many times. This chain uses TRBV3-1 with TRBJ2-7; 8 nucleotides line up with TRBD1. Germline V gene sequence: CDR1 LGHDT, CDR2 YNNKEL (reference sequence). This CDR3 contains 15 residues. With 0 bases clipped from V and 7 bases from J, the junction kept 8 bases outside the gene matches. CDR3 in DNA: TGTGCCAGCAGCCAAGATAGGGCAGGGGGCAGGGAGCAGTACTTC. This translates into CASSQDRAGGREQYF.

Regarding this clonotype: It is likely a read error, because the conserved phenylalanine at the end of the CDR3 is missing. The V call is TRBV6-5, the J call TRBJ2-6; no firm D call. This CDR3 contains 14 residues. With 10 bases removed from V and 4 bases from J, the gap between germline ends came to 14 bases. CDR1 and CDR2 from the germline V gene are MNHEY and SVGAGI. CDR3 sequence reads: CATTQQSGANVLTV. The DNA for the CDR3 is TGTGCCACGACCCAGCAATCAGGGGCCAACGTCCTGACTGTC.

This clonotype was recorded at least ten times. V usage is TRBV20-1 and J usage is TRBJ1-2, with 9 bases fitting TRBD1. This CDR3 has 15 residues. Germline V gene lookup returns CDR1 DFQATT and CDR2 SNEGSKA (reference sequence). This CDR3 reads CSIYKPGQGNYGYTF. CDR3 DNA: TGCAGCATCTATAAGCCGGGACAGGGCAACTATGGCTACACCTTC.

This clonotype was picked up many times. The rearrangement joins TRBV20-1 to TRBJ2-7; D possibly corresponds to TRBD2 (7 bases). Germline-derived CDR1 and CDR2 are DFQATT and SNEGSKA (reference sequence). V lost 5 bases and J lost 1, with 15 bases in between. The CDR3 is 14 amino acids. The CDR3, as DNA: TGCAGTGCTCGAGGAGGGGGGGAATCCTACGAGCAGTACTTC. It encodes CSARGGGESYEQYF.

By share of the sample, this clonotype is medium-sized. The CDR3 nucleotides are TGCAGTATACGTAGCAATGAGCAGTTCTTC. Amino acids: CSIRSNEQFF. V usage is TRBV20-1 and J usage is TRBJ2-1; no clear D. Deletions cut 8 bases from V and 6 bases from J, with 8 bases between. The CDR3 has 10 amino acids. Germline CDR1 DFQATT, CDR2 SNEGSKA (reference sequence).

This clonotype was observed a handful of times. The chain combines TRBV12-3 or TRBV12-4 with TRBJ2-2; possible D gene TRBD1, 5 bases. The length of the CDR3 is 15 residues. The V end lost 7 bases, the J end lost 4 bases, and 16 bases lay between the germline ends. Written as DNA, the CDR3 is TGTGCCAGCACCAAGAGATCAGGGTTCACCGGGGAGCTGTTTTTT. Protein product: CASTKRSGFTGELFF.

The table lists this clonotype with many counts. This rearrangement joins TRBV12-3 or TRBV12-4 to TRBJ2-1; D might be TRBD1 or TRBD2, each matching 5 bases. The CDR3 is 14 amino acids. With 1 base removed from V and 6 bases from J, the gap between germline ends came to 10 bases. CDR3 sequence (DNA): TGTGCCAGCAGTTTAGGAGTGAGGGGCAATGAGCAGTTCTTC. Translation gives CASSLGVRGNEQFF.

This clonotype was recorded many times. The V and J genes are TRBV5-1 and TRBJ1-1, with TRBD1 as a possible D gene (6 bases). Germline-derived CDR1 and CDR2 are SGHRS and YFSETQ. Trimming removed 4 bases from V and 3 bases from J, with 13 bases in between. This CDR3 region has 14 residues. The CDR3 sequence is CASSLSGAYTEAFF. Here the CDR3 DNA reads TGCGCCAGCAGCCTATCAGGGGCGTACACTGAAGCTTTCTTT.

This clonotype was detected many times. This chain joins TRBV5-1 and TRBJ1-1, with TRBD1 matching over 7 bases. Germline values: CDR1 SGHRS, CDR2 YFSETQ. The length of the CDR3 is 15 residues. J gave up 1 base and V 7 bases, and 10 bases lay outside the gene matches. The CDR3 nucleotides are TGCGCCAGCTACAGGGGAACTAGGGGGAACACTGAAGCTTTCTTT. It translates to CASYRGTRGNTEAFF.

This clonotype was counted ten times or more. The chain couples TRBV6-6 to TRBJ1-1; maybe TRBD1 (6 bases). This CDR3 comprises 17 residues. Trimming shortened V by 6 bases and J by 5 bases, and 25 bases separated the two germline ends. Germline CDR1 reads MNHNY; CDR2 reads SVGAGI (reference sequence). The DNA of the CDR3 is TGTGCCAGCAGAGGAATACAGGGTACCCCCTCTGTTACTGAAGCTTTCTTT. This codes for CASRGIQGTPSVTEAFF.

In this sample, this clonotype turned up many times. The rearrangement links TRBV12-5 to TRBJ1-2; 7 bases agree with TRBD1. V shed 6 bases and J 1 base; nucleotides not matched to a gene: 2. The CDR3 runs to 13 residues. CDR1 and CDR2 from the germline V gene are LGHNT and FRNRAP. Here the CDR3 DNA reads TGTGCTAGTGGGGGGACAGATAACTATGGCTACACCTTC. This gives the protein CASGGTDNYGYTF.

The chain recombines TRBV5-1 with TRBJ2-7; 10 bases fit TRBD1. Per germline, CDR1 SGHRS and CDR2 YFSETQ. The CDR3 length is 17 residues. J gave up 5 bases and V 4 bases, and 15 bases lay outside the gene matches. The CDR3 nucleotides read TGCGCCAGCAGCCTTCGTGGGACAGGGGTCTTCGATCACGAGCAGTACTTC. Protein sequence: CASSLRGTGVFDHEQYF.

This rearrangement joins TRBV2 to TRBJ2-3, with unresolved D. Looked up from germline, CDR1 is SNHLY and CDR2 is FYNNEI. CDR3 size: 16 residues. In DNA, the CDR3 is TGTAACAGCACGGTTACGGTAGGCACTAGCACAGATACGCAGTATTTT. This encodes CNSTVTVGTSTDTQYF.

This clonotype was seen many times. This chain links TRBV20-1 with TRBJ2-7, with TRBD2 matching over 8 bases. This CDR3 region has 15 residues. The V and J ends lost 5 bases and 4 bases, in that order; junction bases with no gene match: 13. Germline CDR1 and CDR2: DFQATT and SNEGSKA (reference sequence). The CDR3 bases are TGCAGTGCTGAGCCGGGACTAGTAGGTTCATACGAGCAGTACTTC. Translated, it gives CSAEPGLVGSYEQYF.

This clonotype was recorded many times. The rearrangement links TRBV2 to TRBJ2-5, with D unresolved. CDR1 and CDR2 from the germline V gene are SNHLY and FYNNEI. Trimming pared 4 bases from V and 1 base from J, leaving 13 bases between. The CDR3 covers 15 residues. CDR3 sequence reads: CASSASTVIQETQYF. The CDR3 DNA reads as TGTGCCAGCAGTGCGTCCACGGTGATCCAAGAGACCCAGTACTTC.

The table lists this clonotype with many counts. This chain connects TRBV29-1 to TRBJ1-1; D ambiguous. This CDR3 spans 13 amino acids. Trimming took off 7 bases at V and 3 bases at J, with 15 bases between the two ends. CDR1 and CDR2 from the germline V gene are SQVTM and ANQGSEA. As DNA, the CDR3 is TGCAGCGGGAGCAGTTCAAGGGACACTGAAGCTTTCTTT. Amino acid sequence: CSGSSSRDTEAFF.

V usage is TRBV7-3 and J usage is TRBJ2-1, with D tentatively TRBD2 (6 bases). The CDR3 consists of 13 residues. CDR1 and CDR2 (germline): SGHTA, FQGTGA. Deletions cut 3 bases from V and 5 bases from J, with 8 bases between. For the CDR3, the DNA is TGTGCCAGCAGCTTGAAGCGGGACAATGAGCAGTTCTTC. Protein sequence: CASSLKRDNEQFF.

There are many counts of this clonotype. V usage is TRBV11-2 and J usage is TRBJ1-2; D remains ambiguous. This CDR3 comprises 13 residues. Germline CDR1 is SGHAT and CDR2 is FQNNGV. The V end lost 4 bases, the J end lost 1 base, and 7 bases lay between the germline ends. CDR3 bases: TGTGCCAGCAGCTCTGACTTTAACTATGGCTACACCTTC. Its protein product is CASSSDFNYGYTF.

The chain uses TRBV20-1 and TRBJ2-1; the D gene could be TRBD1 or TRBD2 (6 bases each). Trimming removed 3 bases from V and 3 bases from J, with 12 bases in between. Per the germline V gene, CDR1 is DFQATT and CDR2 is SNEGSKA (reference sequence). The CDR3 loop spans 14 amino acids. In nucleotides, the CDR3 is TGCAGTGCTAGTAGGGGGGCCCTCTACAATGAGCAGTTCTTC. Translating gives CSASRGALYNEQFF.

As to this clonotype: This CDR3 fails to terminate in the conserved phenylalanine or tryptophan, so it likely reflects a read error. The J gene is TRBJ1-1, the V gene TRBV6-1, with unresolved D. V lost 5 bases and J lost 6, with 13 bases in between. CDR1 is MNHNS, CDR2 SASEGT, per germline. This CDR3 has 13 residues. The CDR3 DNA is TGTGCCAGCAGTAACTACTGGAGCGCTGAAGCTTTCCTT. Translated, it gives CASSNYWSAEAFL.

The rearrangement links TRBV6-8 to TRBJ2-1; no reliable D call. The ends were cut back, 2 bases at V and 12 bases at J, with 8 bases in the middle. Germline V gene lookup returns CDR1 MNHGY and CDR2 SAAAGT. This CDR3 has 11 amino acids. CDR3 DNA: TGTGCCAGCAGTTACAAGCAAAGGCAGTTCTTC. Amino acid sequence: CASSYKQRQFF.

This clonotype was seen ten or more times. The CDR3 DNA sequence: TGTGCCAGCAGTTTACAGGGCGATCAGCCCCAGCATTTT. This encodes CASSLQGDQPQHF. The chain uses TRBV12-3 or TRBV12-4 and TRBJ1-5; tentative D call: TRBD1 (5 bases). V dropped 2 bases and J dropped 5 bases, with 7 bases sitting between them. The CDR3 has 13 residues.

This clonotype was observed many times. V gene TRBV5-1 combines with J gene TRBJ2-2; possible D gene TRBD2, 6 bases. The germline V gene has CDR1 SGHRS and CDR2 YFSETQ. The CDR3 sequence is 16 residues long. V lost 2 bases to trimming and J lost 5 bases, with 16 bases between them. The CDR3 loop is CASSFRTSRGTGELFF. Written as DNA, the CDR3 is TGCGCCAGCAGCTTCCGGACATCCCGGGGGACCGGGGAGCTGTTTTTT.

This clonotype was detected many times. The rearrangement links TRBV20-1 to TRBJ1-1, with a weak D call TRBD1 (6 bases). The V and J ends lost 1 base and 4 bases respectively, with 16 bases between them. The germline V gene has CDR1 DFQATT and CDR2 SNEGSKA (reference sequence). This CDR3 has 15 amino acids. CDR3 bases: TGCAGTGCTAGAGGAGGGGGTCCTCGGGGCACTGAAGCTTTCTTT. As protein: CSARGGGPRGTEAFF.